The 18 T cell receptor beta chains in this list originate from one sample, sequenced in a study of OX40 agonist ivuxolimab in advanced cancers. Profiling relied on immunoSEQ multiplex PCR, and the TCRdb table lists in-frame clones only, not all of them. The data hold approximately 76,000 clones, with about nine tenths observed a single time. Sequences were derived from CD4+ or CD8+ T cells sorted from blood, sampled in a trial of the OX40 agonist ivuxolimab. The receptors shown here come from an adult with an advanced solid tumor such as melanoma, head and neck, liver or kidney cancer.

This sequence joins TRBV10-1 and TRBJ1-2, with a possible D match to TRBD1 (6 bases). Per germline, CDR1 WNHNN and CDR2 SYGVQD (reference sequence). The CDR3 is 17 residues long. Trimming removed 2 bases at V and 4 bases at J, with 20 bases between. CDR3 region: CASSEGLVDSTFYGYTF. In DNA form, the CDR3 reads TGCGCCAGCAGTGAGGGGCTCGTGGACAGCACATTCTATGGCTACACCTTC.

This clone has only one observation. V is TRBV11-2 and J is TRBJ1-2, with 9 bases aligning to TRBD1. J lost 6 bases, V lost 1 base, and 9 bases had no gene match. This CDR3 comprises 16 residues. Germline V gene sequence: CDR1 SGHAT, CDR2 FQNNGV. Here the CDR3 reads CASSLGLGTGFNGYTF. The CDR3, as DNA: TGTGCCAGCAGCTTAGGGCTCGGGACAGGGTTTAATGGCTACACCTTC.

This clone has only one observation. This CDR3 reads CASIQTGGVEKLFF. The CDR3 DNA sequence: TGTGCCAGCATACAGACAGGGGGCGTTGAAAAACTGTTTTTT. V is TRBV2 and J is TRBJ1-4, with 10 bases lining up with TRBD1. Germline assignment: CDR1 SNHLY and CDR2 FYNNEI. With 7 bases clipped from V and 7 bases from J, the junction kept 6 bases outside the gene matches. This CDR3 comprises 14 residues.

The chain joins TRBV27 to TRBJ1-1, with 7 bases fitting TRBD1. The V segment lost 7 bases and the J segment 0 bases; nucleotides outside the gene matches: 17. Germline V lookup: CDR1 MNHEY, CDR2 SMNVEV (reference sequence). This CDR3 has 18 residues. CDR3 in amino acids: CASIQFSGQNLMNTEAFF. The CDR3 region has the DNA TGTGCCAGCATCCAATTTTCGGGACAGAATCTTATGAACACTGAAGCTTTCTTT.

The gene calls are TRBV4-2 and TRBJ2-2; 14 bases align to TRBD2. This CDR3 has 18 residues. Per the germline V gene, CDR1 is LGHNA and CDR2 is YNFKEQ. With 4 bases clipped from V and 5 bases from J, the junction kept 9 bases outside the gene matches. CDR3 protein: CASSPGLAGGLRTGELFF. CDR3 coding DNA: TGTGCCAGCAGCCCCGGACTAGCGGGAGGTCTTAGGACCGGGGAGCTGTTTTTT.

This clone appeared a single time. The rearrangement uses TRBV9 and TRBJ1-3; D is unclear. Germline assignment: CDR1 SGDLS and CDR2 YYNGEE. CDR3 length equals 13 residues. With 0 bases removed from V and 8 bases from J, the gap between germline ends came to 9 bases. DNA of the CDR3: TGTGCCAGCAGCGTAGCGGGCGGCTACACCATATATTTT. It specifies CASSVAGGYTIYF. Based on the CDR3 plus reference TRBV9 and TRBJ1-3, the full variable domain is DSGVTQTPKHLITATGQRVTLRCSPRSGDLSVYWYQQSLDQGLQFLIQYYNGEERAKGNILERFSAQQFPDLHSELNLSSLELGDSALYFCASSVAGGYTIYFGEGSWLTVV.

The rearrangement uses TRBV6-6 and TRBJ1-5; 8 bases match TRBD1. The germline V gene has CDR1 MNHNY and CDR2 SVGAGI (reference sequence). There are 16 residues in the CDR3. The V gene end was trimmed by 0 bases and the J gene end by 6 bases; junction bases not matched to a gene: 7. CDR3 nucleotide sequence: TGTGCCAGCAGTTACTCAACCTACAGGGGGGCTCAGCCCCAGCATTTT. It encodes CASSYSTYRGAQPQHF.

This clone was counted a few times. J is TRBJ1-2 and V is TRBV5-4, with D tentatively TRBD1 (6 bases). The CDR3 sequence is 13 residues long. V lost 4 bases to trimming and J lost 8 bases, with 15 bases between them. Germline V lookup: CDR1 SGHNT, CDR2 YYREEE (reference sequence). Here the CDR3 DNA reads TGTGCCAGCAGCCCTGGGACAACCTACGGCTACACCTTC. Residues: CASSPGTTYGYTF.

This clone was seen only once. The chain joins TRBV7-2 to TRBJ1-3, with 11 bases fitting TRBD1. CDR3 length: 15 residues. With 3 bases clipped from V and 4 bases from J, the junction kept 2 bases outside the gene matches. Germline lookup yields CDR1 SGHTA and CDR2 FQGNSA. CDR3 sequence: CASSFGQGAGNTIYF. For the CDR3, the DNA is TGTGCCAGCAGCTTCGGACAGGGGGCAGGAAACACCATATATTTT.

The chain carries TRBV15 and TRBJ1-1; D is ambiguous. Germline V gene sequence: CDR1 LNHNV, CDR2 YYDKDF (reference sequence). V lost 2 bases to trimming and J lost 1 base, with 8 bases between them. The CDR3 extends over 14 amino acids. CDR3 region: CATSRSGRNTEAFF. The CDR3 DNA follows: TGTGCCACCAGCAGATCTGGACGGAACACTGAAGCTTTCTTT.

This clone appeared once. V and J are TRBV5-4 and TRBJ1-1; D gene ambiguous. V gave up 2 bases and J gave up 0 bases, with 8 bases separating them. The V gene's germline CDR1 is SGHNT and CDR2 YYREEE (reference sequence). This CDR3 region has 14 residues. The CDR3 nucleotides are TGTGCCAGCAGCTTACGGGCCCTGAACACTGAAGCTTTCTTT. This codes for CASSLRALNTEAFF. Filled out from reference TRBV5-4 and TRBJ1-1, the complete variable domain reads ETGVTQSPTHLIKTRGQQVTLRCSSQSGHNTVSWYQQALGQGPQFIFQYYREEENGRGNFPPRFSGLQFPNYSSELNVNALELDDSALYLCASSLRALNTEAFFGQGTRLTVV.

This clone was recorded a few times. The chain carries TRBV4-3 and TRBJ2-7, with D unclear. The CDR3 has 15 amino acids. Germline loops: CDR1 LGHNA, CDR2 YSLEER. The V end was cut by 0 bases, the J end by 5 bases, with 14 bases between. The CDR3 bases are TGCGCCAGCAGCCAAGATCAGCTAACGATCGACGAGCAGTACTTC. This translates into CASSQDQLTIDEQYF.

Only one count was recorded for this clone. The chain joins TRBV9 to TRBJ1-6; D may be TRBD1 (5 bases). The germline gives CDR1 SGDLS, CDR2 YYNGEE. This CDR3 spans 15 amino acids. Trimming took off 5 bases at V and 6 bases at J, with 15 bases between the two ends. In DNA form, the CDR3 reads TGTGCCAGCAGGATTAGTCCAGGGCCTAATTCACCCCTCCACTTT. Encoded protein: CASRISPGPNSPLHF.

The chain links TRBV28 to TRBJ2-7, with D tentatively TRBD1 or TRBD2 (5 bases each). CDR1 and CDR2 from the germline V gene are MDHEN and SYDVKM. This CDR3 region has 15 residues. V lost 9 bases to trimming and J lost 0 bases, with 18 bases between them. CDR3 nucleotide sequence: TGTGCCAGTCAACCCCCGGGGCCGAACTCCTACGAGCAGTACTTC. This gives the protein CASQPPGPNSYEQYF.

The table lists this clone with a few counts. This chain joins TRBV5-1 and TRBJ2-5, with 12 bases lining up with TRBD2. The CDR3 loop spans 15 amino acids. Germline CDR1 and CDR2: SGHRS and YFSETQ. Trimming cost V 3 bases and J 4 bases; bases outside gene matches: 4. CDR3 sequence reads: CASSYRTSGVETQYF. The DNA for the CDR3 is TGCGCCAGCAGCTACAGGACTAGCGGGGTAGAGACCCAGTACTTC.

In this sample, this clone turned up once. This sequence joins TRBV2 and TRBJ2-1; 8 nucleotides align to TRBD2. This CDR3 spans 15 amino acids. J was trimmed by 5 bases and V by 8 bases; bases with no gene match: 11. CDR1 and CDR2 (germline): SNHLY, FYNNEI. CDR3 loop: CASHPRWRGDNEQFF. DNA of the CDR3: TGTGCCAGCCATCCAAGGTGGCGGGGGGACAATGAGCAGTTCTTC.

The chain is built from TRBV14 and TRBJ2-5; D is perhaps TRBD1 (5 bases). The CDR3 spans 16 residues. Germline loops: CDR1 SGHDN, CDR2 FVKESK. V lost 3 bases and J 2 bases, leaving 16 bases between the germline ends. The CDR3 is CASSQPLLDRQETQYF. The CDR3 nucleotides read TGTGCCAGCAGCCAGCCATTACTCGACAGACAAGAGACCCAGTACTTC.

V gene TRBV5-1 combines with J gene TRBJ1-2; D perhaps matches TRBD1 (6 bases). CDR1 SGHRS and CDR2 YFSETQ come from the germline V gene. Trimming left V 0 bases short and J 4 bases short, with 16 bases between. The CDR3 is 16 amino acids. The CDR3 DNA is TGCGCCAGCAGCTTGGCCTCCGGGGGGACACCCTATGGCTACACCTTC. This translates into CASSLASGGTPYGYTF.